This T cell receptor beta chain was retrieved from a study of OX40 agonist ivuxolimab in advanced cancers. Sequencing used immunoSEQ multiplex PCR; TCRdb keeps in-frame clones, though not all of them. The repertoire consists of tens of thousands of clones, with about 93% occurring once and the leading ten covering less than 0.55%. The source material was CD4+ or CD8+ T cells sorted from blood, sampled in a trial of the OX40 agonist ivuxolimab. The clonotype originates from an adult with an advanced solid tumor such as melanoma, head and neck, liver or kidney cancer.

In DNA form, the CDR3 reads TGTGCCAGCAGTTACGGGGCCGGTAAAGAGACCCAGTACTTC. Translation: CASSYGAGKETQYF. The chain carries TRBV6-5 and TRBJ2-5; tentatively, D is TRBD1 (5 bases). Looked up from germline, CDR1 is MNHEY and CDR2 is SVGAGI. Trimming removed 2 bases from V and 3 bases from J, with 10 bases in between. The CDR3 runs to 14 residues.